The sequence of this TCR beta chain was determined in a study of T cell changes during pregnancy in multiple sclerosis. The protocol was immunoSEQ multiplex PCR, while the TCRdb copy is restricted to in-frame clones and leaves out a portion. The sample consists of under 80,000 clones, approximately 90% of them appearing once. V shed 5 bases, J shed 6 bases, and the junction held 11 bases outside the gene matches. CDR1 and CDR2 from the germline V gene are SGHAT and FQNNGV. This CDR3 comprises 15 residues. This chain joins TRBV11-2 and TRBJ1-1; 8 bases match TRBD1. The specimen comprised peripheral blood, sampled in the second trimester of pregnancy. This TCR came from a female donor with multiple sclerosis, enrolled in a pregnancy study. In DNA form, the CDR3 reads TGTGCCAGCAGCGCCCGGACAGGGTCTATAGCTGAAGCTTTCTTT. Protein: CASSARTGSIAEAFF.